The present T cell receptor beta chain was sequenced within a study of T cells after yellow fever vaccination (dated by TCRdb to 2018 to 2020). About the full investigation: Libraries from fractions with low cell numbers were prepared with the SMART-Seq v4 Ultra Low Input RNA kit. To follow T-cell clones before and after both primary and booster YFV17D yellow fever vaccination, bulk TCR alpha and beta repertoires underwent longitudinal sequencing. Two healthy male donors, one aged 18 to 30 and one aged 30 to 40 years, were included in the cohort. Blood samples were taken at several timepoints before and after primary and secondary immunization, and bulk PBMC replicates and cell subsets were isolated.

The paper as a whole reports these results and caveats: The secondary T-cell response was found to be weaker but faster than the primary response, with a peak reached on day 5 rather than on day 15. A small fraction of clonotypes appeared in both the CD4 and CD8 compartments, likely as a result of convergent recombination. Only a couple of donors were included in the study, so the extent to which the findings can be generalized is limited. Because abundant contaminating clonotypes from the bulk population could be contained in FACS-sorted repertoires, computational filtering was required. Most clones expanded after primary vaccination were re-detected after the booster (almost 98% of CD4 and around nine tenths of CD8), suggesting broad memory maintenance.

This clonotype appeared many times. What antigen it recognizes has not been identified. Base qualities are missing; no much larger clone stands one base away. The trim is 4 bases for V and 7 bases for J, with a gap of 18 bases between the germline ends. CDR1 and CDR2 (SGDLS, YYNGEE) derive from the germline V gene. Including cysteine and phenylalanine, the CDR3 has 15 amino acids. Only the CDR3 DNA is retained, 45 bases long and in frame from the first base. The treatment or condition label, as the study defines it: live attenuated yellow fever vaccine strain. At every blood-draw timepoint, two biological replicates of bulk PBMCs were collected. A standard Ficoll-Paque protocol was used to isolate PBMCs from peripheral blood. TriZol was used to extract RNA from bulk PBMCs, from CD4 and CD8 fractions, and from dextramer-positive and dextramer-negative fractions. For sequencing, an Illumina NovaSeq 6000 was employed. TCR cDNA was synthesized by 5'RACE template switching, which introduced a universal primer site and unique molecular identifiers. cDNA synthesis was primed from both the TCR alpha and TCR beta constant segments. Library amplification involved two PCR steps, and the second step added sample barcodes and sequencing adapters. Sequencing of libraries was done on Illumina HiSeq 2500 (2x100 bp) or NovaSeq (2x150 bp). Per the original workflow: MIGEC handled demultiplexing of reads and collapsing into UMI consensus sequences, while MiXCR performed V(D)J alignment. Vaccine-responding clonotypes were defined with edgeR using replicate PBMC samples, requiring FDR below 0.01 and a log2 fold change above 5 up to day 15. Bulk clonotypes were assigned CD4 or CD8 identity according to which sequenced CD4 or CD8 repertoire held them at higher abundance. TCRdb reanalyzed the raw reads on its own, using fastp at Q25 for trimming and MiXCR for clone calling, and kept in-frame beta chains. Each record represents a unique CDR3 protein, reported with the most common genes and DNA among its rows. TCRdb assigned the V and J calls; the authors' analysis was not used. The sample table records 300,000 or so distinct CDR3 sequences; 3% to 4.5% of these occur just once. In total, the top ten clones hold approximately 24% of the sample.

Source: PBMCs, taken 5 days after the yellow fever booster vaccination. Recombination connected TRBV9 to TRBJ2-1, with a tentative D call of TRBD1 or TRBD2, each matching 5 bases. The source of this sequence is a man younger than 35 who received the YFV17D yellow fever vaccine. CDR3 loop: CASSTPGRRGNEQFF. The DNA reads as follows: TGTGCCAGCAGCACACCGGGACGACGGGGTAATGAGCAGTTCTTC. With the rest looked up from the reference TRBV9 and TRBJ2-1 genes rather than sequenced, the full variable domain is DSGVTQTPKHLITATGQRVTLRCSPRSGDLSVYWYQQSLDQGLQFLIQYYNGEERAKGNILERFSAQQFPDLHSELNLSSLELGDSALYFCASSTPGRRGNEQFFGPGTRLTVL.